This T cell receptor beta chain was profiled in a study of cytomegalovirus exposure and HLA in healthy donors. Whole-study results and caveats: It was confirmed in vitro that a few of the CMV-associated chains were specific for CMV antigens. Among TCR beta chains, those listed as cytomegalovirus-associated numbered 164. A subsequent analysis found that TCR clusters from the first cohort also tended to co-occur in the 90 to 150 validation repertoires, with under 95% of cluster scores above 0.

V lost 4 bases and J 7 bases, leaving 15 bases between the germline ends. This CDR3 is 15 amino acids long. Germline CDR1 SGHRS, CDR2 YFSETQ. Concerning this clone itself: Its specificity is not known.

The approximately 120-subject validation cohort, separate from the approximately 660-subject first cohort, included the donors. The protocol was immunoSEQ multiplex PCR, while the TCRdb copy is restricted to in-frame clones and leaves out a portion. The sample has approximately 220,000 clones, over 80% seen once; the top ten hold roughly 1%. The sequenced material came from PBMCs. The sequence came from a woman under 30 in good health and CMV-seronegative. This chain links TRBV5-1 with TRBJ1-6; D is undetermined. CDR3 nucleotides: TGCGCCAGCAGCATCCTTACGTCAGGAAATTCACCCCTCCACTTT. Translated, it gives CASSILTSGNSPLHF.